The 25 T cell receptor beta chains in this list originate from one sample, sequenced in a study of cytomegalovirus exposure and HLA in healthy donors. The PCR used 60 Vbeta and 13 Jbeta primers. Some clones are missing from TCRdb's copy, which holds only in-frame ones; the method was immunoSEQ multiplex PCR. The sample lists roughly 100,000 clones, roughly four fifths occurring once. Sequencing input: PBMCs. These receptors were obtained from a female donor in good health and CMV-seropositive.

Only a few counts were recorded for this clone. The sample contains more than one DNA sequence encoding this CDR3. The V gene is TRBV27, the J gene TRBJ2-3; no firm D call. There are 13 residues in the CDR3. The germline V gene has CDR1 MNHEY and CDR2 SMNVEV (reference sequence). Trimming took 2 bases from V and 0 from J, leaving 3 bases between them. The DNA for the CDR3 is TGTGCCAGCAGTTTAACTAGCACAGATACGCAGTATTTT. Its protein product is CASSLTSTDTQYF.

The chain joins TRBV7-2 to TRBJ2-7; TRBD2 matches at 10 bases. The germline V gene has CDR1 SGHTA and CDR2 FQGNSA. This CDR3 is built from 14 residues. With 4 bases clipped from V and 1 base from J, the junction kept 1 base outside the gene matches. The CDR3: CASSYSGGSYEQYF. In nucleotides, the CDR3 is TGTGCCAGCAGCTATAGCGGGGGGTCCTACGAGCAGTACTTC.

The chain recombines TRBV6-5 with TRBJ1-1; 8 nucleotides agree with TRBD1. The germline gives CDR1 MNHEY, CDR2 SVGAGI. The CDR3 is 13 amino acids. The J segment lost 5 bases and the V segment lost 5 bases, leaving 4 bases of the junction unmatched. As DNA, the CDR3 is TGTGCCAGCAGTCGACAGGGGTCGACTGAAGCTTTCTTT. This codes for CASSRQGSTEAFF.

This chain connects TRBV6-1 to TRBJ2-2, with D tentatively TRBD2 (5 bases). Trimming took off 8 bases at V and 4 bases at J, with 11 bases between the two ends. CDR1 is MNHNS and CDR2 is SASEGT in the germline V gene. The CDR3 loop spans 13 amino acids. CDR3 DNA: TGTGCCAGCCGTGGAGGTGGCACCGGGGAGCTGTTTTTT. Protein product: CASRGGGTGELFF.

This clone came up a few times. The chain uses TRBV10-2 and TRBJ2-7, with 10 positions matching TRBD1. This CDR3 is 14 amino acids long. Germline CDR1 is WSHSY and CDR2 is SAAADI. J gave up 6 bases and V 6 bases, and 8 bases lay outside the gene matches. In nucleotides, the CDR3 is TGCGCCAGCAGAATACCGGGACAGGGGACCGAGCAGTACTTC. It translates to CASRIPGQGTEQYF.

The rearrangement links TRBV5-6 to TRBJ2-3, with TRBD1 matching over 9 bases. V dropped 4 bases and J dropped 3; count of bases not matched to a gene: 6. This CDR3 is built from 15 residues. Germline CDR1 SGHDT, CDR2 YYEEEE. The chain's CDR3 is CASSPLGTGTDTQYF. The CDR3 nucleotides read TGTGCCAGCAGCCCCCTGGGGACAGGGACAGATACGCAGTATTTT.

The CDR3, as DNA: TGTGCCACCAGCAGAGAGAAAGACAGTAGCAATCAGCCCCAGCATTTT. As protein: CATSREKDSSNQPQHF. The V gene is TRBV15, the J gene TRBJ1-5; tentatively, D is TRBD1 (5 bases). V lost 0 bases and J lost 0, with 9 bases in between. The CDR3 extends over 16 amino acids. Per germline, CDR1 LNHNV and CDR2 YYDKDF (reference sequence). Full variable domain (missing parts from reference TRBV15 and TRBJ1-5): DAMVIQNPRYQVTQFGKPVTLSCSQTLNHNVMYWYQQKSSQAPKLLFHYYDKDFNNEADTPDNFQSRRPNTSFCFLDIRSPGLGDTAMYLCATSREKDSSNQPQHFGDGTRLSIL.

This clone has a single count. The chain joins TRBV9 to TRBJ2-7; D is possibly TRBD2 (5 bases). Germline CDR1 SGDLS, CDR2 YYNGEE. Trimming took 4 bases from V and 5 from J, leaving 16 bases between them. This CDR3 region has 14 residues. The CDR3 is CASSSSGGTNEQYF. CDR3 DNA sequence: TGTGCCAGCAGCTCGAGCGGAGGAACCAACGAGCAGTACTTC.

This CDR3 reads CASSSLGTSGGSTDTQYF. The CDR3 DNA follows: TGTGCCAGCAGCTCGCTAGGGACTAGCGGGGGGAGCACAGATACGCAGTATTTT. V and J are TRBV5-6 and TRBJ2-3; TRBD2 matches 15 bases. The CDR3 spans 18 residues. With 3 bases clipped from V and 0 bases from J, the junction kept 5 bases outside the gene matches. Per germline, CDR1 SGHDT and CDR2 YYEEEE.

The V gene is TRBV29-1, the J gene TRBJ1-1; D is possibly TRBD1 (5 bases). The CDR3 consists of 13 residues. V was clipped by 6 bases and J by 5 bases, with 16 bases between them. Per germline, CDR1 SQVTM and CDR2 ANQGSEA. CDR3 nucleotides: TGCAGCGTGGTGTCAGGGATCGGAACTGAAGCTTTCTTT. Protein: CSVVSGIGTEAFF.

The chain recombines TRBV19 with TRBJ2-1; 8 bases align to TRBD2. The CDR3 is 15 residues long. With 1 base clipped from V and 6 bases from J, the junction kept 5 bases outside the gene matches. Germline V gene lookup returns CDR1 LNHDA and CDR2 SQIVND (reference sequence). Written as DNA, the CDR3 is TGTGCCAGTAGTATAGTAGCGGGATTGCCCAATGAGCAGTTCTTC. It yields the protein CASSIVAGLPNEQFF.

The CDR3: CASSYSRWTSTDTQYF. The CDR3 coding sequence is TGTGCCAGCAGTTACTCGAGGTGGACTAGCACAGATACGCAGTATTTT. The chain joins TRBV6-5 to TRBJ2-3; the D gene is possibly TRBD2 (5 bases). The CDR3 contains 16 residues. CDR1 MNHEY and CDR2 SVGAGI come from the germline V gene. Trimming pared 0 bases from V and 0 bases from J, leaving 10 bases between.

CDR3 sequence reads: CASSLSTGQGAFGYTF. The CDR3, as DNA: TGTGCCAGCAGCTTATCCACGGGACAGGGGGCGTTCGGCTACACCTTC. J is TRBJ1-2 and V is TRBV7-2, with TRBD1 matching 12 bases. V shed 2 bases, J shed 8 bases, and the junction held 9 bases outside the gene matches. The CDR3 is made up of 16 amino acids. Germline values: CDR1 SGHTA, CDR2 FQGNSA.

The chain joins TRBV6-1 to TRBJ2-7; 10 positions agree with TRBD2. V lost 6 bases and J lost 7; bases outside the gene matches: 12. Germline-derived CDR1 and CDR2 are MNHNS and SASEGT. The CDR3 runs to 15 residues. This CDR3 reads CASRESGGAFDEQYF. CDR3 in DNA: TGTGCCAGCAGGGAAAGCGGGGGGGCGTTCGATGAGCAGTACTTC.

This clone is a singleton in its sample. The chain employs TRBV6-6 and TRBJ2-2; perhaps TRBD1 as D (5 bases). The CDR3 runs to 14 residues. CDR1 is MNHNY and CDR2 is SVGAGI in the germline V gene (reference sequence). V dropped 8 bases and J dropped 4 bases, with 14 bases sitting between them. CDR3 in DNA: TGTGCCAGCGAAGGGGTTTCGGGCACCGGGGAGCTGTTTTTT. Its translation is CASEGVSGTGELFF.

The CDR3 is CASSLAGTGGLTYEQYF. Written as DNA, the CDR3 is TGTGCCAGCAGCTTAGCTGGGACAGGGGGATTAACCTACGAGCAGTACTTC. V is TRBV7-9 and J is TRBJ2-7, with 11 bases that match TRBD1. V trimming: 0 bases; J trimming: 2 bases; junction bases outside the gene matches: 6. The CDR3 spans 17 residues. In germline, CDR1 is SEHNR, CDR2 FQNEAQ (reference sequence).

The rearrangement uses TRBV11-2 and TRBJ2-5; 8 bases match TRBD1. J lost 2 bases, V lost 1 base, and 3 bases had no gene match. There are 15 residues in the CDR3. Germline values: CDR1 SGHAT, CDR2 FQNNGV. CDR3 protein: CASSLGGQGQETQYF. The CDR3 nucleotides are TGTGCCAGCAGCTTAGGAGGACAGGGACAAGAGACCCAGTACTTC.

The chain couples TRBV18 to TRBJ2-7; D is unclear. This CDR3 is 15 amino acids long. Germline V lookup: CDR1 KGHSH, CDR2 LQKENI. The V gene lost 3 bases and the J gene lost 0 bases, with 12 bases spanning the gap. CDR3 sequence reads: CASSPSPASSYEQYF. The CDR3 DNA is TGTGCCAGCTCACCTAGCCCAGCCAGCTCCTACGAGCAGTACTTC.

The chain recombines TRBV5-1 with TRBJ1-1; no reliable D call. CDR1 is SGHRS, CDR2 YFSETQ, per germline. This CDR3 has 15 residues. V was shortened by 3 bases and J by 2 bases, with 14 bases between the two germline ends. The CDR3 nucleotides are TGCGCCAGCAGCTCTAGGACTGGATTCAACACTGAAGCTTTCTTT. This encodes CASSSRTGFNTEAFF. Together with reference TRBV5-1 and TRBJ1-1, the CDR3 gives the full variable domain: KAGVTQTPRYLIKTRGQQVTLSCSPISGHRSVSWYQQTPGQGLQFLFEYFSETQRNKGNFPGRFSGRQFSNSRSEMNVSTLELGDSALYLCASSSRTGFNTEAFFGQGTRLTVV.

CDR3 sequence: CASSLGETSTDTQYF. The CDR3 DNA reads as TGCGCCAGCAGCTTGGGAGAGACTAGCACAGATACGCAGTATTTT. The V and J genes are TRBV5-1 and TRBJ2-3; D unresolved. Germline CDR1 reads SGHRS; CDR2 reads YFSETQ. This CDR3 contains 15 residues. Trimming took 0 bases from V and 0 from J, leaving 8 bases between them.

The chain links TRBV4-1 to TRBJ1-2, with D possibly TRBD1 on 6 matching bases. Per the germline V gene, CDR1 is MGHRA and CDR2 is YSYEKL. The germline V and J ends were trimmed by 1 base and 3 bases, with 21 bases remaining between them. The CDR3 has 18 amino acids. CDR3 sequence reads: CASSQGRRRGGLDYGYTF. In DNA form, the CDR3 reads TGCGCCAGCAGCCAAGGCCGTCGGAGGGGGGGTTTAGACTATGGCTACACCTTC.

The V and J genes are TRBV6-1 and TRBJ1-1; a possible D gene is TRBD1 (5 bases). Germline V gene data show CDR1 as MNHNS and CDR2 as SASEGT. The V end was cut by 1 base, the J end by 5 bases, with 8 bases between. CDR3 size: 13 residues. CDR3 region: CASSEVPGTEAFF. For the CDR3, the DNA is TGTGCCAGCAGTGAAGTTCCAGGGACTGAAGCTTTCTTT.

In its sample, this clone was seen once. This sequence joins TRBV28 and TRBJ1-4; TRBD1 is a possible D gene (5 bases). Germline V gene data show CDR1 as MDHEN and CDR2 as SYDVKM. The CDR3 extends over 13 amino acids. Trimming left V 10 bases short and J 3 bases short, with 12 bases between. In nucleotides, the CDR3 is TGTGCCACCCGGCAGGGTTCTAATGAAAAACTGTTTTTT. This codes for CATRQGSNEKLFF.

Here the CDR3 reads CASSQDRTGEMNNEQFF. The CDR3 bases are TGTGCCAGCAGCCAAGATAGGACAGGAGAAATGAACAATGAGCAGTTCTTC. The rearrangement joins TRBV4-2 to TRBJ2-1, with 7 positions matching TRBD1. The CDR3 has 17 residues. Germline CDR1 and CDR2: LGHNA and YNFKEQ. V shed 0 bases, J shed 5 bases, and the junction held 10 bases outside the gene matches.

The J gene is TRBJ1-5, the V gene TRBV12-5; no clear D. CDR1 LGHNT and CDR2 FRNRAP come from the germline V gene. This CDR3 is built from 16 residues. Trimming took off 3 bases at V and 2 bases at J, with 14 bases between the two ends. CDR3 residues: CASGFDRKGGNQPQHF. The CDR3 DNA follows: TGTGCTAGTGGTTTCGATAGGAAAGGAGGCAATCAGCCCCAGCATTTT.